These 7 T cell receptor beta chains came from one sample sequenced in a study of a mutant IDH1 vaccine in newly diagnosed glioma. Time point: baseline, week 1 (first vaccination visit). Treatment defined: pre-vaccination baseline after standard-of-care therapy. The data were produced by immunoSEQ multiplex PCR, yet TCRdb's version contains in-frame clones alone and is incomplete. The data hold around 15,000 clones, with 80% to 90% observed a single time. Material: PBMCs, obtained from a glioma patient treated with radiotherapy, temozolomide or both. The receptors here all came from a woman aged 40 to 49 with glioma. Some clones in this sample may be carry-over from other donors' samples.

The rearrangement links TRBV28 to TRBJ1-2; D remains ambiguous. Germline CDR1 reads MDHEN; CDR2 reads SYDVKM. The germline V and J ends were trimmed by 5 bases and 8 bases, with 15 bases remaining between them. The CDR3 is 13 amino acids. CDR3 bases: TGTGCCAGCAGTCCTGAGGCAGATATGGGCTACACCTTC. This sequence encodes CASSPEADMGYTF.

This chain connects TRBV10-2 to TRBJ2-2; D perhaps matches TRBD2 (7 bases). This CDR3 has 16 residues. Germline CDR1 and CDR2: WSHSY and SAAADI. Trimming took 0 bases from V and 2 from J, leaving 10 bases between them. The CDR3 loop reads CASSESWGGNTGELFF. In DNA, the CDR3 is TGCGCCAGCAGTGAGTCGTGGGGGGGCAACACCGGGGAGCTGTTTTTT.

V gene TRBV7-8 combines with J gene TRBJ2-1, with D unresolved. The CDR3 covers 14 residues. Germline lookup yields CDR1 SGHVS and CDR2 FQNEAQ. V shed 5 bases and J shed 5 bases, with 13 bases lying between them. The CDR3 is CASSPLGIHNEQFF. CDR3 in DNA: TGTGCCAGCAGCCCCCTCGGTATCCACAATGAGCAGTTCTTC.

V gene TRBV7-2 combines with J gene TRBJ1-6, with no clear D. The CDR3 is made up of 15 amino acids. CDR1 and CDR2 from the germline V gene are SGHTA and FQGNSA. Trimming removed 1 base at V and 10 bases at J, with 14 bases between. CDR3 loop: CASSLVGQVDSPLHF. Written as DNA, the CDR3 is TGTGCCAGCAGCTTAGTAGGTCAGGTCGACTCACCCCTCCACTTT.

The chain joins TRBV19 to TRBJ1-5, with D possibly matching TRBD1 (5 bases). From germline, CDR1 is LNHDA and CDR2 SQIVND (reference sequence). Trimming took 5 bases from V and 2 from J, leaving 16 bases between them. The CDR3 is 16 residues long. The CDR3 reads CASSFPARQRNQPQHF. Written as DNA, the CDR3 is TGTGCCAGTAGTTTCCCGGCCAGACAGCGCAATCAGCCCCAGCATTTT.

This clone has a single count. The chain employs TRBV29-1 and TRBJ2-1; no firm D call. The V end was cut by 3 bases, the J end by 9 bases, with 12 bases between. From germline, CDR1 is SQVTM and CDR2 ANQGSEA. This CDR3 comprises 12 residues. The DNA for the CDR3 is TGCAGCGTTGACCACCTTGGAAGTGAGCAGTTCTTC. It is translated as CSVDHLGSEQFF.

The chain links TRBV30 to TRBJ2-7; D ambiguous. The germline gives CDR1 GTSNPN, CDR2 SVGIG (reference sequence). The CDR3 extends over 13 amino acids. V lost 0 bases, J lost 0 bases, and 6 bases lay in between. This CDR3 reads CAWSVHFSYEQYF. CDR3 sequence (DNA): TGTGCCTGGAGTGTACACTTCTCCTACGAGCAGTACTTC.